These 22 T cell receptor beta chains originate from one sample sequenced in a study of molecular identifiers for immune sequencing clone quantification (dated by TCRdb to about 2018). To prepare the library, PCR was applied. These reads were obtained on a NextSeq 500. The public reads were run again by TCRdb, first through fastp at Q25 and then through MiXCR, and only productive beta chains were kept. Under each unique CDR3 protein, matching rows form one entry showing the most common genes and DNA. The sample profile shows around 470,000 distinct CDR3 sequences; about 25% of them were found once. Roughly 0.79% of the sample is in the top ten clones. What was sequenced was naive CD8+ T cells from blood, with Jurkat cell RNA spiked in. The cell subset or site label, as the study defines it: FACS-sorted CD8+CD4-CCR7+CD45RA+ naive T cells. These receptors all stem from a human donor in good health. Some libraries in this study had Jurkat cell RNA spiked in.

There are a few counts of this clonotype. The chain recombines TRBV6-5 with TRBJ2-3; the D gene is possibly TRBD1 (6 bases). Germline CDR1 and CDR2: MNHEY and SVGAGI. CDR3 length equals 15 residues. Trimming shortened V by 4 bases and J by 2 bases, and 13 bases separated the two germline ends. The CDR3 protein is CASSSHRAPTDTQYF. As DNA, the CDR3 is TGTGCCAGCAGTTCCCACAGGGCCCCCACAGATACGCAGTATTTT.

This clonotype was counted at least ten times. The rearrangement links TRBV12-3 or TRBV12-4 to TRBJ2-3, with 7 bases lining up with TRBD2. The CDR3 contains 17 residues. V shed 2 bases and J 2 bases; nucleotides not matched to a gene: 10. The CDR3 spells CASSLRGLAEHTDTQYF. The CDR3 bases are TGTGCCAGCAGTTTACGAGGTCTAGCGGAACACACAGATACGCAGTATTTT.

A word on this clonotype: This may stem from a read error, because a much larger clone lies one nucleotide away. The chain links TRBV2 to TRBJ2-5, with D uncertain. Trimming removed 4 bases at V and 4 bases at J, with 10 bases between. The germline CDR1 and CDR2 sequences are SNHLY and FYNNEI. CDR3 size: 13 residues. The CDR3 loop is CASSVRLSETQYF. The CDR3 nucleotides read TGTGCCAGCAGTGTCCGGCTCTCAGAGACCCAGTACTTC. The full variable domain, completed using reference TRBV2 and TRBJ2-5, is EPEVTQTPSHQVTQMGQEVILRCVPISNHLYFYWYRQILGQKVEFLVSFYNNEISEKSEIFDDQFSVERPDGSNFTLKIRSTKLEDSAMYFCASSVRLSETQYFGPGTRLLVL.

This clonotype was detected ten times or more. CDR3 sequence (DNA): TGTGCCAGCAGCCGGAGACAGGGGGCGAACACTGAAGCTTTCTTT. Its protein product is CASSRRQGANTEAFF. The V call is TRBV6-2 or TRBV6-3, the J call TRBJ1-1, with 10 bases that match TRBD1. CDR3 length: 15 amino acids. The V and J ends lost 6 bases and 1 base, in that order; junction bases with no gene match: 5. Germline V gene sequence: CDR1 MNHEY, CDR2 SVGEGT.

V usage is TRBV12-3 or TRBV12-4 and J usage is TRBJ2-5; D is unresolved. The V end was cut by 4 bases, the J end by 3 bases, with 27 bases between. The CDR3 is made up of 19 amino acids. The CDR3 loop is CASSSRPYYTGSREETQYF. CDR3 bases: TGTGCCAGCAGTTCAAGGCCCTACTACACCGGTTCCCGTGAAGAGACCCAGTACTTC.

This rearrangement joins TRBV5-3 to TRBJ2-7, with a possible D match to TRBD1 (7 bases). TRBV5-3 is known as an ORF, though its function is uncertain. Trimming took 8 bases from V and 12 from J, leaving 30 bases between them. This CDR3 is built from 15 residues. DNA of the CDR3: TGTGCCAGCAGCAGCGTGGAGGGGGCGGATTACGCGCCGTACTTC. Translating gives CASSSVEGADYAPYF.

CDR3 coding DNA: TGTGCCAGCAGTTTAAGGGGAGGGGGCAAACACTATGGCTACACCTTC. The encoded protein is CASSLRGGGKHYGYTF. This chain connects TRBV27 to TRBJ1-2, with 7 bases lining up with TRBD1. Germline V gene data show CDR1 as MNHEY and CDR2 as SMNVEV (reference sequence). Germline trimming cut 2 bases from V and 3 bases from J; bases unmatched to any gene: 9. There are 16 residues in the CDR3.

The CDR3 is CASISGTGVDEQFF. The CDR3 DNA reads TGTGCCAGTATTAGTGGGACAGGGGTCGATGAGCAGTTCTTC. The gene calls are TRBV12-3 or TRBV12-4 and TRBJ2-1, with 10 bases fitting TRBD1. The CDR3 runs to 14 residues. Trimming took 9 bases from V and 8 from J; bases not matched to a gene: 10.

Points on this clonotype: A much more abundant neighbour one base away suggests this may be a read error. The chain combines TRBV24-1 with TRBJ2-2; 7 bases agree with TRBD1. Germline assignment: CDR1 KGHDR and CDR2 SFDVKD. CDR3 length: 14 residues. V was pared by 5 bases and J by 6 bases, with 5 bases of the junction left unmatched. CDR3 sequence reads: CATSGKTGAGELFF. The CDR3, as DNA: TGTGCCACCAGTGGCAAAACAGGGGCCGGGGAGCTGTTTTTT.

This clonotype has just a few counts. The rearrangement joins TRBV6-2 or TRBV6-3 to TRBJ2-7; 8 nucleotides agree with TRBD1. The trim removed 2 bases at V and 5 bases at J, leaving 5 bases unmatched. CDR1 MNHEY and CDR2 SVGEGT come from the germline V gene. There are 14 residues in the CDR3. This chain's CDR3 is CASSYIGQGDEQYF. For the CDR3, the DNA is TGTGCCAGCAGTTACATTGGACAGGGCGACGAGCAGTACTTC.

With regard to this clonotype: A read error may produce the germline difference seen at one junction end. This chain connects TRBV20-1 to TRBJ2-3; D call uncertain. Germline V gene data show CDR1 as DFQATT and CDR2 as SNEGSKA (reference sequence). The CDR3 is 15 residues long. Here the CDR3 reads CSARDLASPTDTRYF. The CDR3 DNA is TGCAGTGCTAGAGATCTCGCGAGTCCCACAGATACGCGGTATTTT.

V is TRBV28 and J is TRBJ2-2; the D is unclear. Trimming removed 3 bases from V and 7 bases from J, with 15 bases in between. The length of the CDR3 is 15 residues. Germline loops: CDR1 MDHEN, CDR2 SYDVKM. The chain's CDR3 is CASSFLAVPGGELFF. The CDR3 nucleotides are TGTGCCAGCAGTTTTCTGGCGGTCCCCGGCGGGGAGCTGTTTTTT.

V gene TRBV10-3 combines with J gene TRBJ2-7; TRBD1 might be the D (6 bases). Germline CDR1 reads ENHRY; CDR2 reads SYGVKD. The CDR3 has 14 amino acids. Trimming shortened V by 0 bases and J by 2 bases, and 8 bases separated the two germline ends. CDR3 bases: TGTGCCATCAGTGAGTCGAACAGGGCCTACGAGCAGTACTTC. This encodes CAISESNRAYEQYF.

The chain is built from TRBV7-9 and TRBJ2-3; the match to TRBD2 covers 11 bases. The CDR3 length is 23 residues. Losses at the gene ends were 4 bases for V and 2 bases for J; bases not matched to a gene: 26. CDR1 and CDR2 (germline): SEHNR, FQNEAQ (reference sequence). The CDR3 loop is CASSSFFGGAGTSGWGLTDTQYF. The CDR3 nucleotides are TGTGCCAGCAGCTCATTTTTCGGTGGCGCCGGGACTAGCGGTTGGGGCCTCACAGATACGCAGTATTTT. Looking up the rest from reference TRBV7-9 and TRBJ2-3 gives the full variable domain: DTGVSQNPRHKITKRGQNVTFRCDPISEHNRLYWYRQTLGQGPEFLTYFQNEAQLEKSRLLSDRFSAERPKGSFSTLEIQRTEQGDSAMYLCASSSFFGGAGTSGWGLTDTQYFGPGTRLTVL.

Many counts were recorded for this clonotype. This chain joins TRBV27 and TRBJ2-7, with D perhaps matching TRBD2 (5 bases). V gave up 8 bases and J gave up 0 bases, with 11 bases separating them. The CDR3 sequence is 13 residues long. The germline gives CDR1 MNHEY, CDR2 SMNVEV (reference sequence). The CDR3 bases are TGTGCCAGCGCCTGGGAGAGCTCCTACGAGCAGTACTTC. Translated: CASAWESSYEQYF.

The chain uses TRBV9 and TRBJ2-1, with D tentatively TRBD1 or TRBD2 (6 bases each). CDR1 SGDLS and CDR2 YYNGEE come from the germline V gene. The V end was cut by 0 bases, the J end by 7 bases, with 14 bases between. The CDR3 is 15 amino acids. The CDR3 here is CASSVAGAPLNEQFF. Written as DNA, the CDR3 is TGTGCCAGCAGCGTAGCGGGGGCCCCCCTGAATGAGCAGTTCTTC. The full variable domain, in which reference TRBV9 and TRBJ2-1 provide the parts outside the CDR3, is DSGVTQTPKHLITATGQRVTLRCSPRSGDLSVYWYQQSLDQGLQFLIQYYNGEERAKGNILERFSAQQFPDLHSELNLSSLELGDSALYFCASSVAGAPLNEQFFGPGTRLTVL.

In the case of this clonotype: One base away lies a much larger clone, so this may be a sequencing read error. The chain joins TRBV5-1 to TRBJ2-5; D is undetermined. CDR1 and CDR2 from the germline V gene are SGHRS and YFSETQ. The CDR3 is 13 residues long. CDR3 sequence reads: CTSSFVRQETQYF. CDR3 sequence (DNA): TGCACCAGCAGCTTCGTAAGGCAAGAGACCCAGTACTTC. The full variable domain, rest sourced from reference TRBV5-1 and TRBJ2-5, is KAGVTQTPRYLIKTRGQQVTLSCSPISGHRSVSWYQQTPGQGLQFLFEYFSETQRNKGNFPGRFSGRQFSNSRSEMNVSTLELGDSALYLCTSSFVRQETQYFGPGTRLLVL.

Ten or more counts support this clonotype. The chain employs TRBV4-3 and TRBJ1-2; 8 bases agree with TRBD1. Trimming cost V 8 bases and J 2 bases; bases outside gene matches: 1. CDR3 length equals 12 residues. The V gene's germline CDR1 is LGHNA and CDR2 YSLEER. The CDR3 region has the DNA TGCGCCAGCCGGGACAGGAACTATGGCTACACCTTC. It yields the protein CASRDRNYGYTF.

Comment on this clonotype: Since a much larger clone is just one base distant, this may be a read error. The J gene is TRBJ2-2, the V gene TRBV28; D is unclear. Germline V gives CDR1 MDHEN, CDR2 SYDVKM. The CDR3 spans 15 residues. The ends were cut back, 4 bases at V and 5 bases at J, with 14 bases in the middle. CDR3 nucleotide sequence: TGTGCCAGCAGTTCCCGCAGCGTAAGAACCGGGGAGCTGTTTTTT. The encoded protein is CASSSRSVRTGELFF.

The chain recombines TRBV14 with TRBJ1-4; 8 nucleotides agree with TRBD1. V was pared by 3 bases and J by 5 bases, with 8 bases of the junction left unmatched. This CDR3 is built from 16 residues. Germline-derived CDR1 and CDR2 are SGHDN and FVKESK. The CDR3 sequence is CASSHTSQGDNEKLFF. The CDR3 DNA reads TGTGCCAGCAGCCATACCTCACAGGGGGACAATGAAAAACTGTTTTTT.

This clonotype was seen repeatedly, ten times or more. The chain recombines TRBV5-4 with TRBJ1-1; the D is unclear. The V end was cut by 3 bases, the J end by 4 bases, with 13 bases between. Germline CDR1 and CDR2: SGHNT and YYREEE (reference sequence). The CDR3 covers 14 residues. CDR3 nucleotide sequence: TGTGCCAGCAGCTATCGGACCGTAGGCACTGAAGCTTTCTTT. As protein: CASSYRTVGTEAFF. The variable domain in full, completed from reference TRBV5-4 and TRBJ1-1, reads ETGVTQSPTHLIKTRGQQVTLRCSSQSGHNTVSWYQQALGQGPQFIFQYYREEENGRGNFPPRFSGLQFPNYSSELNVNALELDDSALYLCASSYRTVGTEAFFGQGTRLTVV.

The gene calls are TRBV4-2 and TRBJ2-1; the D call may be TRBD1 or TRBD2 (5 bases each). The CDR3 sequence is 12 residues long. V was pared by 0 bases and J by 15 bases, with 12 bases between. Germline CDR1 is LGHNA and CDR2 is YNFKEQ. This chain's CDR3 is CASSQEGRLLFF. DNA for the CDR3: TGTGCCAGCAGCCAAGAGGGACGCCTTCTGTTCTTC.